The 15 T cell receptor beta chains below were found in one sample sequenced in a study of T cell repertoires in cytomegalovirus infection. One entry per CDR3 protein, called by TCRdb with MiXCR from the reads. The sample lists approximately 990,000 distinct CDR3 sequences; roughly 31% were seen once. For these receptors, no antigen is known. Specimen: cultured CD8+ T cells from PBMCs, collected from culture after CMV antigen stimulation. Receptors originate from a human donor in good health (CMV status not recorded). Some clones in this sample may be carry-over from other donors' samples.

The V call is TRBV7-9, the J call TRBJ2-1; 9 bases map to TRBD2. V dropped 5 bases and J dropped 9; count of bases not matched to a gene: 14. The CDR3 is made up of 16 amino acids. Per the germline V gene, CDR1 is SEHNR and CDR2 is FQNEAQ (reference sequence). The CDR3 DNA follows: TGTGCCAGCAGCCCCGGAGCGGGGGGCCGTTGGGGTGAGCAGTTCTTC. Translation gives CASSPGAGGRWGEQFF.

This clonotype was picked up many times. V is TRBV7-2 and J is TRBJ1-1; the D gene is possibly TRBD1 (5 bases). This CDR3 is built from 16 residues. Germline V gives CDR1 SGHTA, CDR2 FQGNSA. Trimming took 1 base from V and 0 from J, leaving 12 bases between them. The CDR3 protein is CASSLVYRILNTEAFF. The CDR3 DNA is TGTGCCAGCAGCTTAGTATACAGGATTCTGAACACTGAAGCTTTCTTT. The full variable domain, in which reference TRBV7-2 and TRBJ1-1 provide the parts outside the CDR3, is GAGVSQSPSNKVTEKGKDVELRCDPISGHTALYWYRQSLGQGLEFLIYFQGNSAPDKSGLPSDRFSAERTGGSVSTLTIQRTQQEDSAVYLCASSLVYRILNTEAFFGQGTRLTVV.

This clonotype was detected only a few times. The V call is TRBV5-1, the J call TRBJ1-1, with D perhaps TRBD1 (6 bases). This CDR3 has 15 amino acids. Looked up from germline, CDR1 is SGHRS and CDR2 is YFSETQ. Trimming removed 4 bases at V and 3 bases at J, with 16 bases between. The chain's CDR3 is CASSPAIRTDTEAFF. The CDR3, as DNA: TGCGCCAGCAGCCCAGCGATCAGGACAGACACTGAAGCTTTCTTT.

The rearrangement uses TRBV12-3 or TRBV12-4 and TRBJ2-1; TRBD1 is a possible D gene (6 bases). Trimming took off 3 bases at V and 1 base at J, with 10 bases between the two ends. The CDR3 spans 15 residues. In nucleotides, the CDR3 is TGTGCCAGCAGTTTGGACAGTGCTTCCTACAATGAGCAGTTCTTC. This sequence encodes CASSLDSASYNEQFF.

The chain combines TRBV10-3 with TRBJ2-1; D is unclear. CDR1 ENHRY and CDR2 SYGVKD come from the germline V gene. The CDR3 sequence is 15 residues long. V lost 4 bases, J lost 0 bases, and 10 bases lay in between. The CDR3 bases are TGTGCCATCAGTGGGGGTCCTCCCTCCTACAATGAGCAGTTCTTC. Residues: CAISGGPPSYNEQFF.

In its sample, this clonotype was seen many times. The chain carries TRBV7-3 and TRBJ1-1, with a tentative D call TRBD1 (6 bases). Trimming removed 1 base at V and 5 bases at J, with 14 bases between. This CDR3 spans 15 amino acids. The V gene's germline CDR1 is SGHTA and CDR2 FQGTGA. The CDR3 here is CASSLKDWGATEAFF. CDR3 coding DNA: TGTGCCAGCAGCTTAAAGGATTGGGGGGCGACTGAAGCTTTCTTT.

This chain uses TRBV27 with TRBJ1-2, with unresolved D. The germline V gene has CDR1 MNHEY and CDR2 SMNVEV (reference sequence). Trimming shortened V by 6 bases and J by 0 bases, and 11 bases separated the two germline ends. The CDR3 extends over 14 amino acids. The CDR3 coding sequence is TGTGCCAGCAGCTCAGTGCTATCTAACTATGGCTACACCTTC. Translated: CASSSVLSNYGYTF.

Many counts were recorded for this clonotype. The J gene is TRBJ1-1, the V gene TRBV12-3 or TRBV12-4, with TRBD1 matching over 7 bases. This CDR3 is 15 amino acids long. The V segment lost 4 bases and the J segment 1 base; nucleotides outside the gene matches: 6. Here the CDR3 reads CASSSMTGTNTEAFF. Here the CDR3 DNA reads TGTGCCAGCAGTTCAATGACAGGGACGAACACTGAAGCTTTCTTT.

Only a few counts were recorded for this clonotype. The chain links TRBV6-6 to TRBJ2-1; 8 bases line up with TRBD1. Germline CDR1 and CDR2: MNHNY and SVGAGI (reference sequence). The CDR3 is 17 residues long. J was trimmed by 3 bases and V by 1 base; bases with no gene match: 8. CDR3 bases: TGTGCCAGCAGTTACTTACCCCAGGGGGCGAACTACAATGAGCAGTTCTTC. Translated, it gives CASSYLPQGANYNEQFF.

This chain joins TRBV27 and TRBJ2-6, with D perhaps matching TRBD1 or TRBD2 (5 bases each). This CDR3 spans 18 amino acids. Germline CDR1 reads MNHEY; CDR2 reads SMNVEV (reference sequence). The V and J ends lost 5 bases and 0 bases respectively, with 17 bases between them. The DNA of the CDR3 is TGTGCCAGCAGTCCCCGGGGCCCTTTGGACTCTGGGGCCAACGTCCTGACTTTC. Translation: CASSPRGPLDSGANVLTF.

By sample share, this clonotype is medium-sized. CDR3 loop: CASSLNLLPTYEQYV. CDR3 bases: TGTGCCAGCAGCTTAAACCTACTCCCCACCTACGAGCAGTACGTC. The chain links TRBV7-8 to TRBJ2-7, with no clear D. V lost 2 bases and J lost 2, with 13 bases in between. CDR3 length: 15 residues. Germline assignment: CDR1 SGHVS and CDR2 FQNEAQ.

Concerning this clonotype itself: A much more abundant neighbour one base away suggests this may be a read error. The rearrangement uses TRBV7-2 and TRBJ2-1; maybe TRBD2 (6 bases). This CDR3 has 15 residues. V was clipped by 3 bases and J by 6 bases, with 15 bases between them. The germline CDR1 and CDR2 sequences are SGHTA and FQGNSA. The CDR3 sequence: CASSFSAGRTNEQFF. CDR3 coding DNA: TGTGCCAGCAGCTTTTCGGCGGGGAGGACCAATGAGCAGTTCTTC. The full variable domain, rest sourced from reference TRBV7-2 and TRBJ2-1, is GAGVSQSPSNKVTEKGKDVELRCDPISGHTALYWYRQSLGQGLEFLIYFQGNSAPDKSGLPSDRFSAERTGGSVSTLTIQRTQQEDSAVYLCASSFSAGRTNEQFFGPGTRLTVL.

Points on this clonotype: A junction end diverges from the germline sequence, so it may reflect a read error. The chain has TRBV25-1 and TRBJ1-5, with a weak D call TRBD1 (5 bases). Germline CDR1 MGHDK, CDR2 SYGVNS. The CDR3 loop spans 14 amino acids. CDR3 sequence reads: CGSGEGTGWQPQHF. CDR3 in DNA: TGTGGCAGCGGTGAGGGGACGGGGTGGCAGCCCCAGCATTTT.

Many counts were recorded for this clonotype. One junction end disagrees with the germline gene, perhaps due to a read error. The chain carries TRBV7-8 and TRBJ2-4; D might be TRBD1 (5 bases). Germline V lookup: CDR1 SGHVS, CDR2 FQNEAQ. The CDR3 has 16 residues. The CDR3 nucleotides are TGTGCCAGCAGCTTAGAGGCCAGGGCCCACAAAGACATTCAGTACTTC. It is translated as CASSLEARAHKDIQYF.

The chain couples TRBV5-6 to TRBJ1-2; D remains unclear. The germline V gene encodes CDR1 SGHDT and CDR2 YYEEEE. The CDR3 totals 15 residues. The ends were cut back, 0 bases at V and 1 base at J, with 10 bases in the middle. CDR3 residues: CASSLGHLINYGYTF. For the CDR3, the DNA is TGTGCCAGCAGCTTGGGACACCTAATTAACTATGGCTACACCTTC.